This TCR beta chain came from a study of T cells in Graves' hyperthyroidism and ophthalmopathy. Diagnostic decisions used clinical symptoms, serum thyroxine and TRAb, thyroid ultrasound and orbital computed tomography. Amplification of TCR beta CDR3 regions was performed using RNA transcripts as template. A set of HTBI primers served as the primers for a first-round RT-PCR of the TCR CDR3. Using its own MiXCR run on the multiplex PCR reads, TCRdb lists one record per CDR3 protein. The sample holds about 210,000 distinct CDR3 sequences; roughly 18% are singletons and the top ten take roughly 50%. CDR1 and CDR2 from the germline V gene are SGHDT and YYEEEE. The V gene lost 0 bases and the J gene lost 0 bases, with 9 bases spanning the gap. The CDR3 sequence is 15 residues long. This clonotype was seen at least ten times.

The sample consisted of blood. V gene TRBV5-6 combines with J gene TRBJ1-2; D is uncertain. This clonotype was obtained from a man aged 45-60 years with Graves' hyperthyroidism. CDR3 sequence reads: CASSLDGGTNYGYTF. The CDR3 DNA follows: TGTGCCAGCAGCTTGGACGGAGGGACTAACTATGGCTACACCTTC.